Sequencing of this T cell receptor (beta chain) was carried out in a study of CXCR3-negative and CXCR3-positive naive CD8 T cells. Study conclusions and caveats: Naive cells positive for CXCR3 carried more hydrophobic TRB CDR3s than CXCR3-negative ones.

This CDR3 is built from 15 residues. Researchers prepared the TRB cDNA libraries using 5' RACE with UMI labels. After re-calling the 5' RACE reads, TCRdb lists one entry per CDR3 protein, DNA absent. The table gives some 140,000 distinct CDR3 sequences; the top ten clones make up approximately 0.51% of it. Regarding this clonotype: Its antigen is undetermined.

The rearrangement uses TRBV12-3 or TRBV12-4 and TRBJ2-1; checking the TCRdb D call of TRBD2 is not possible without DNA. The sequencing input was naive CXCR3+ CD8+ T cells from blood. Subset given: CD45RO-CCR7+CD27+CD95- naive CD8+ T cells expressing CXCR3 (TNR3+). The clonotype originates from a human donor in good health. Some clones in this sample may be carry-over from other donors' samples. CDR3 region: CASSLTSGYDNEQFF.